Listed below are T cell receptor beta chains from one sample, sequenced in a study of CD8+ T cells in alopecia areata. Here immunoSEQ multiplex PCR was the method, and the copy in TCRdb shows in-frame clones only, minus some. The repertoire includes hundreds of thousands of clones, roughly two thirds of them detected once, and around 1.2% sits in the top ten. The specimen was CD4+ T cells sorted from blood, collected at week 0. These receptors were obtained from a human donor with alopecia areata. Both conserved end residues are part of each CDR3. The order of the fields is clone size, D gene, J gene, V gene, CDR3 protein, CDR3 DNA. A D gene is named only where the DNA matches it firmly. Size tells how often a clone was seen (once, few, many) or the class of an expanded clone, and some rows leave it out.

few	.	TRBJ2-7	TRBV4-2	CASSQALRTAAYEQYF	TGTGCCAGCAGCCAAGCCCTCCGGACCGCCGCCTACGAGCAGTACTTC
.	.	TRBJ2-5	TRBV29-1	CSAPQGGPRETQYF	TGCAGCGCCCCCCAGGGGGGCCCCCGGGAGACCCAGTACTTC
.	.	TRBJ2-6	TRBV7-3	CASSPTRGSPGANVLTF	TGTGCCAGCAGCCCGACCAGGGGCAGCCCTGGGGCCAACGTCCTGACTTTC
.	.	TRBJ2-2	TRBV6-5	CASGRTANTGELFF	TGTGCCAGCGGAAGGACAGCGAACACCGGGGAGCTGTTTTTT
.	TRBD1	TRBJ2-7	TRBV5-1	CASSPGTGRTYEQYF	TGCGCCAGCAGCCCGGGGACAGGGAGAACCTACGAGCAGTACTTC
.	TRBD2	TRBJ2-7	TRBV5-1	CASSRGGLPEYEQYF	TGCGCCAGCAGCCGTGGGGGACTACCAGAATACGAGCAGTACTTC
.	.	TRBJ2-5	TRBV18	CASSQYQETQYF	TGTGCCAGCTCGCAGTACCAAGAGACCCAGTACTTC
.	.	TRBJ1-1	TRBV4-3	CASSQGQAMNTEAFF	TGCGCCAGCAGCCAGGGGCAGGCTATGAACACTGAAGCTTTCTTT
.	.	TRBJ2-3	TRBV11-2	CASSEGDRTDTQYF	TGTGCCAGCAGCGAGGGGGATCGCACAGATACGCAGTATTTT
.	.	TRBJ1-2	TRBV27	CASSFLPANYGYTF	TGTGCCAGCAGTTTCCTCCCAGCTAACTATGGCTACACCTTC
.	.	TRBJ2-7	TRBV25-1	CASSDLVYEQYF	TGTGCCAGCAGTGACTTAGTCTACGAGCAGTACTTC
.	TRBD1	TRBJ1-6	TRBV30	CAWKGQDNSPLHF	TGTGCCTGGAAGGGACAGGATAATTCACCCCTCCACTTT
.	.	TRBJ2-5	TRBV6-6	CASKVKETQYF	TGTGCCAGCAAAGTAAAAGAGACCCAGTACTTC
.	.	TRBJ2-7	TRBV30	CAWSVQVGDEQYF	TGTGCCTGGAGTGTTCAGGTCGGCGATGAGCAGTACTTC
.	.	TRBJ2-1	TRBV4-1	CASSQDMGPFLGEQFF	TGCGCCAGCAGCCAAGATATGGGGCCCTTCCTGGGTGAGCAGTTCTTC
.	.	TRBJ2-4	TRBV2	CASSEDGTTAKNIQYF	TGTGCCAGCAGTGAAGACGGGACAACAGCCAAAAACATTCAGTACTTC
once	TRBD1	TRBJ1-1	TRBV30	CARDRLNTEAFF	TGTGCCCGGGACAGACTGAACACTGAAGCTTTCTTT
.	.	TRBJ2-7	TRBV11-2	CASSIAGGWEQYF	TGTGCCAGCAGTATAGCCGGCGGGTGGGAGCAGTACTTC
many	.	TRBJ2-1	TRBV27	CASSFGGPREQFF	TGTGCCAGCAGTTTCGGGGGGCCAAGGGAGCAGTTCTTC
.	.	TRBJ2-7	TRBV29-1	CSVARTLSYEQYF	TGCAGCGTTGCTAGGACGCTCTCCTACGAGCAGTACTTC
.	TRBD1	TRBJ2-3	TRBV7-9	CASSPDRATDTQYF	TGTGCCAGCAGCCCCGACAGGGCTACAGATACGCAGTATTTT
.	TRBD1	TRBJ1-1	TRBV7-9	CASTTGIQSTEAFF	TGTGCCAGTACGACAGGGATCCAGAGCACTGAAGCTTTCTTT
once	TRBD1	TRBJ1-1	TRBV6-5	CASSNRQGNTEAFF	TGTGCCAGCAGTAATCGACAGGGGAACACTGAAGCTTTCTTT
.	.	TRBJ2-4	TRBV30	CAWSPSVENIQYF	TGTGCCTGGAGTCCCTCGGTGGAAAACATTCAGTACTTC
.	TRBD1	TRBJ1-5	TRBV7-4	CASSVPGQGNQPQHF	TGTGCCAGCAGCGTACCGGGACAGGGTAATCAGCCCCAGCATTTT
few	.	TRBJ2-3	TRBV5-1	CASSLDREEDTQYF	TGCGCCAGCAGCTTGGACAGGGAGGAAGATACGCAGTATTTT
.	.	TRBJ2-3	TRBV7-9	CASRNFGVATDTQYF	TGTGCCAGCAGAAACTTCGGGGTCGCGACAGATACGCAGTATTTT
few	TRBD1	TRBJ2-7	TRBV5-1	CASSRLHTGDEQYF	TGCGCCAGCAGTCGGCTCCATACAGGGGACGAGCAGTACTTC
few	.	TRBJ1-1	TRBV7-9	CASSPTVGSMNTEAFF	TGTGCCAGCAGCCCGACGGTTGGGAGCATGAACACTGAAGCTTTCTTT
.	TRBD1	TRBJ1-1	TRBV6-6	CASSYQGDTEAFF	TGTGCCAGCAGTTACCAGGGGGACACTGAAGCTTTCTTT